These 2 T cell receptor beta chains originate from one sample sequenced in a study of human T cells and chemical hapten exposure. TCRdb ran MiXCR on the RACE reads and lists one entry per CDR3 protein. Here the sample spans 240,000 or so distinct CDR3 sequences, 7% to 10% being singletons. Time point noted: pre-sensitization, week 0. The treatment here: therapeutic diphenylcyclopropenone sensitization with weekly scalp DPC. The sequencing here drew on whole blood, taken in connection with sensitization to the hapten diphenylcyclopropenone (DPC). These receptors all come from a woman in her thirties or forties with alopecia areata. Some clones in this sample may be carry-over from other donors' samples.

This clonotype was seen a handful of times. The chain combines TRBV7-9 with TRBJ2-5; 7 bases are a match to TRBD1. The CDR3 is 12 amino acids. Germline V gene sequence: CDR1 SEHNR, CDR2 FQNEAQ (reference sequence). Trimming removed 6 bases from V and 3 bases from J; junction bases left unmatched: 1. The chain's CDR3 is CASRGTEETQYF. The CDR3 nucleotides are TGTGCCAGCAGGGGGACAGAAGAGACCCAGTACTTC.

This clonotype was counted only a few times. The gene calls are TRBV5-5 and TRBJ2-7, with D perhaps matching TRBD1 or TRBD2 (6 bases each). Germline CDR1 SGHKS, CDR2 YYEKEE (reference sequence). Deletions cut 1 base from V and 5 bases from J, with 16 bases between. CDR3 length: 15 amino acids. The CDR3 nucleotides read TGTGCCAGCAGCTTGCGGGGGCGCGTAATTGACGAGCAGTACTTC. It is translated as CASSLRGRVIDEQYF. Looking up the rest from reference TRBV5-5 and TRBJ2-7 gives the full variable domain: DAGVTQSPTHLIKTRGQQVTLRCSPISGHKSVSWYQQVLGQGPQFIFQYYEKEERGRGNFPDRFSARQFPNYSSELNVNALLLGDSALYLCASSLRGRVIDEQYFGPGTRLTVT.